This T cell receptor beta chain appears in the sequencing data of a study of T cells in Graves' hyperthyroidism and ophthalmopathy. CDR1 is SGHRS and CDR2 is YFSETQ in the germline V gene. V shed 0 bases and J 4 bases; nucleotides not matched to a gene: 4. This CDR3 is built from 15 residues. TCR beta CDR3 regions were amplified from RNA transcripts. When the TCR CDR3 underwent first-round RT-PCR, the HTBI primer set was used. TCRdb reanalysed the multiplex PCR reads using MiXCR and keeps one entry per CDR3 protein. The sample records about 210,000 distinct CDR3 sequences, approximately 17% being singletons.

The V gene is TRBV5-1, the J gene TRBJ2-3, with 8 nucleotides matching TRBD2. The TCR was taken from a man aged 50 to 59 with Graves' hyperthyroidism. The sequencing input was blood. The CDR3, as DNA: TGCGCCAGCAGCTTGGAGGGGACTAGTTCAGATACGCAGTATTTT. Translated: CASSLEGTSSDTQYF.